This entry lists 21 T cell receptor beta chains sequenced from one sample in a study of OX40 agonist ivuxolimab in advanced cancers. Some clones are missing from TCRdb's copy, which holds only in-frame ones; the method was immunoSEQ multiplex PCR. The sample holds fewer than 75,000 clones, around 87% seen once. The sample consisted of CD4+ or CD8+ T cells sorted from blood, taken in a trial of the OX40 agonist ivuxolimab. The receptors originated from an adult with an advanced solid tumor such as melanoma, head and neck, liver or kidney cancer.

V is TRBV5-1 and J is TRBJ2-1; 8 nucleotides match TRBD1. There are 14 residues in the CDR3. The ends lost 4 bases at V and 8 bases at J; junction bases unmatched: 8. From germline, CDR1 is SGHRS and CDR2 YFSETQ. CDR3 DNA sequence: TGCGCCAGCAGCGTGGACAGGGCTTTCGATGAGCAGTTCTTC. This sequence encodes CASSVDRAFDEQFF.

This rearrangement joins TRBV6-1 to TRBJ2-2; D may be TRBD1 (5 bases). Germline V gene data show CDR1 as MNHNS and CDR2 as SASEGT. V was cut by 11 bases and J by 0 bases, with 16 bases left in between. CDR3 length: 15 amino acids. The CDR3 is CASLGEIPNTGELFF. The CDR3 bases are TGTGCCTCTTTAGGGGAAATCCCGAACACCGGGGAGCTGTTTTTT.

The chain is built from TRBV19 and TRBJ1-5; a possible D gene is TRBD1 (5 bases). The CDR3 contains 13 residues. CDR1 LNHDA and CDR2 SQIVND come from the germline V gene (reference sequence). Between the trimmed V and J ends, which lost 4 bases and 7 bases, there was a span of 11 bases. Here the CDR3 reads CASSSREDQPQHF. As DNA, the CDR3 is TGTGCCAGTAGTAGCAGGGAGGACCAGCCCCAGCATTTT.

CDR3 in DNA: TGTGCCTGGAGTCCGCGGGGGGGGGCCACAGATACGCAGTATTTT. This translates into CAWSPRGGATDTQYF. J is TRBJ2-3 and V is TRBV30; 9 bases are shared with TRBD2. The trim removed 2 bases at V and 2 bases at J, leaving 5 bases unmatched. Looked up from germline, CDR1 is GTSNPN and CDR2 is SVGIG (reference sequence). This CDR3 is built from 15 residues.

This chain uses TRBV28 with TRBJ1-2; 7 bases line up with TRBD1. The CDR3 runs to 15 residues. Germline CDR1 and CDR2: MDHEN and SYDVKM. V was pared by 4 bases and J by 4 bases, with 9 bases of the junction left unmatched. The CDR3 protein is CASSWGDRVAYGYTF. CDR3 DNA: TGTGCCAGCAGTTGGGGAGACAGGGTTGCCTATGGCTACACCTTC.

V is TRBV20-1 and J is TRBJ2-3; the D is unclear. Germline V lookup: CDR1 DFQATT, CDR2 SNEGSKA (reference sequence). V lost 6 bases and J 9 bases, leaving 13 bases between the germline ends. This CDR3 spans 11 amino acids. Here the CDR3 reads CSAPTVQTQYF. The CDR3 nucleotides are TGCAGTGCGCCGACTGTACAGACGCAGTATTTT.

This chain links TRBV11-2 with TRBJ2-3; TRBD2 aligns across 7 bases. V shed 5 bases and J 6 bases; nucleotides not matched to a gene: 8. Germline V lookup: CDR1 SGHAT, CDR2 FQNNGV. The CDR3 runs to 14 residues. Here the CDR3 reads CASSPGGREDTQYF. In nucleotides, the CDR3 is TGTGCCAGCAGCCCCGGGGGGAGGGAGGATACGCAGTATTTT.

The rearrangement joins TRBV4-2 to TRBJ1-1, with a weak D call TRBD1 (5 bases). Germline lookup yields CDR1 LGHNA and CDR2 YNFKEQ. The CDR3 extends over 15 amino acids. Trimming took off 0 bases at V and 1 base at J, with 9 bases between the two ends. CDR3: CASSQESRANTEAFF. Written as DNA, the CDR3 is TGTGCCAGCAGCCAAGAGTCCAGGGCGAACACTGAAGCTTTCTTT.

The chain recombines TRBV2 with TRBJ2-3; TRBD2 aligns across 8 bases. The CDR3 covers 17 residues. Losses at the gene ends were 2 bases for V and 0 bases for J; bases not matched to a gene: 7. The germline V gene encodes CDR1 SNHLY and CDR2 FYNNEI. The CDR3 loop is CASSERRGASSTDTQYF. CDR3 DNA: TGTGCCAGCAGTGAACGGCGGGGGGCTTCTAGCACAGATACGCAGTATTTT.

The chain carries TRBV28 and TRBJ2-7; possibly TRBD1 for D (5 bases). V lost 6 bases, J lost 0 bases, and 15 bases lay in between. This CDR3 spans 15 amino acids. In germline, CDR1 is MDHEN, CDR2 SYDVKM. The CDR3 region has the DNA TGTGCCAGCAGCACCACAGGTTCGAGCTCCTACGAGCAGTACTTC. As protein: CASSTTGSSSYEQYF.

The gene calls are TRBV30 and TRBJ2-1; 7 bases map to TRBD1. The CDR3 runs to 12 residues. Germline loops: CDR1 GTSNPN, CDR2 SVGIG (reference sequence). J was trimmed by 9 bases and V by 1 base; bases with no gene match: 3. In DNA form, the CDR3 reads TGTGCCTGGAGTGGAGGGGGCCCTGAGCAGTTCTTC. Amino acids: CAWSGGGPEQFF.

CDR3 sequence reads: CASRGNREQYF. The CDR3 nucleotides read TGTGCCAGCAGAGGAAACCGCGAGCAGTACTTC. V usage is TRBV6-5 and J usage is TRBJ2-7; the D is unclear. CDR1 and CDR2 (germline): MNHEY, SVGAGI. Deletions cut 6 bases from V and 6 bases from J, with 9 bases between. This CDR3 has 11 amino acids.

The genes are TRBV14 and TRBJ2-3, with 12 bases aligning to TRBD2. After removal of 4 bases from V and 2 bases from J, the junction contained 4 bases not matched to a gene. Germline assignment: CDR1 SGHDN and CDR2 FVKESK. The CDR3 is made up of 16 amino acids. In DNA form, the CDR3 reads TGTGCCAGCAGCCGCGGACTAGCGGGATACACAGATACGCAGTATTTT. Protein: CASSRGLAGYTDTQYF.

The chain links TRBV4-2 to TRBJ2-3; tentative D call: TRBD1 (6 bases). V lost 0 bases, J lost 4 bases, and 14 bases lay in between. There are 16 residues in the CDR3. Looked up from germline, CDR1 is LGHNA and CDR2 is YNFKEQ. The CDR3 is CASSQELGDTSDTQYF. As DNA, the CDR3 is TGTGCCAGCAGCCAAGAATTGGGGGACACTTCAGATACGCAGTATTTT.

This clone was detected once. The V gene is TRBV19, the J gene TRBJ1-5; 7 bases are a match to TRBD1. The CDR3 totals 16 residues. Per the germline V gene, CDR1 is LNHDA and CDR2 is SQIVND (reference sequence). V shed 5 bases and J 1 base; nucleotides not matched to a gene: 8. CDR3 sequence (DNA): TGTGCCAGTAGTCAGGGGGGCTGGGCGAGCAATCAGCCCCAGCATTTT. Protein: CASSQGGWASNQPQHF.

This chain joins TRBV7-3 and TRBJ1-6, with 8 positions matching TRBD1. Trimming took 9 bases from V and 8 from J; bases not matched to a gene: 9. CDR3 length: 14 residues. CDR1 and CDR2 (germline): SGHTA, FQGTGA. This CDR3 is CARSPGQGDSPLHF. The CDR3 DNA reads TGTGCCAGATCCCCAGGACAGGGAGATTCACCCCTCCACTTT.

The V and J genes are TRBV30 and TRBJ1-1; the D gene is possibly TRBD1 (5 bases). CDR1 is GTSNPN and CDR2 is SVGIG in the germline V gene (reference sequence). This CDR3 comprises 13 residues. Trimming removed 3 bases at V and 4 bases at J, with 12 bases between. The CDR3 sequence is CAWSSGFGTEAFF. CDR3 nucleotides: TGTGCCTGGAGCTCAGGGTTCGGCACTGAAGCTTTCTTT. Variable domain in full (rest from reference TRBV30 and TRBJ1-1): SQTIHQWPATLVQPVGSPLSLECTVEGTSNPNLYWYRQAAGRGLQLLFYSVGIGQISSEVPQNLSASRPQDRQFILSSKKLLLSDSGFYLCAWSSGFGTEAFFGQGTRLTVV.

The chain carries TRBV11-2 and TRBJ2-3; TRBD2 matches 7 bases. With 3 bases clipped from V and 6 bases from J, the junction kept 6 bases outside the gene matches. From germline, CDR1 is SGHAT and CDR2 FQNNGV. This CDR3 is 14 amino acids long. CDR3 residues: CASSFSGPGDTQYF. CDR3 nucleotide sequence: TGTGCCAGCAGCTTTAGCGGGCCTGGGGATACGCAGTATTTT.

V is TRBV11-2 and J is TRBJ2-7; TRBD2 matches 10 bases. The CDR3 sequence is 16 residues long. V was pared by 3 bases and J by 4 bases, with 9 bases of the junction left unmatched. Germline CDR1 is SGHAT and CDR2 is FQNNGV. The CDR3 here is CASSFGSSGSRYEQYF. The CDR3 region has the DNA TGTGCCAGCAGCTTTGGGTCTAGCGGGAGCCGGTACGAGCAGTACTTC.

The V gene is TRBV5-4, the J gene TRBJ1-1; the D gene is possibly TRBD1 (5 bases). This CDR3 region has 15 residues. The V end was cut by 0 bases, the J end by 1 base, with 10 bases between. The germline CDR1 and CDR2 sequences are SGHNT and YYREEE (reference sequence). CDR3 sequence (DNA): TGTGCCAGCAGCTTGGGGGCAGGGTCGAACACTGAAGCTTTCTTT. It codes for CASSLGAGSNTEAFF.

V is TRBV28 and J is TRBJ1-5; D may be TRBD1 (6 bases). CDR1 is MDHEN and CDR2 is SYDVKM in the germline V gene. The CDR3 is made up of 13 amino acids. Trimming left V 11 bases short and J 0 bases short, with 11 bases between. CDR3 sequence reads: CALGTLSNQPQHF. The CDR3 DNA reads as TGTGCCCTCGGGACACTTAGCAATCAGCCCCAGCATTTT.